This note documents a single T cell receptor (beta chain) sequence. The antigen it recognizes is unknown. Because it lacks the conserved phenylalanine or tryptophan at the end, this CDR3 is likely a read error. This entry is derived from a study of T cells in Graves' hyperthyroidism and ophthalmopathy (dated by TCRdb to between 2018 and 2021). For the wider study: Peripheral blood was collected at initial diagnosis, before any treatment. In about 6 Graves' hyperthyroidism patients, the study also compared T-cell repertoires from thyroid tissue with T-cell repertoires from blood. TCR V-J signatures able to tell the groups apart were searched for in a discovery cohort of 90 to 100 patients, of whom 40 to 45 had Graves' ophthalmopathy and 57 had stable Graves' hyperthyroidism. An independent validation cohort of fewer than 20 hyperthyroidism patients and roughly 16 patients who later progressed to ophthalmopathy tested prospective prediction of ophthalmopathy. Following sampling, methimazole starting at 30 mg daily was given to hyperthyroidism patients, and high-dose intravenous methylprednisolone was given to ophthalmopathy patients. The 100 discovery patients were divided at random into training and test sets in a 7:3 ratio. The paper reports TCR Vbeta CDR3 sequencing of 130 to 150 peripheral blood samples: around 45 ophthalmopathy, 75 to 80 hyperthyroidism and around 17 progressor patients.

In the ophthalmopathy patients, disease was moderately to severely active, with a Clinical Activity Score of 3 or more, a NOSPECS grade of 4 or more, and a duration of less than 3 months. The study excluded patients with uncontrolled infections, other autoimmune diseases, pregnancy or lactation. Clinical symptoms, serum thyroxine and TRAb, thyroid ultrasound, and orbital computed tomography formed the basis for the diagnoses. Ficoll-Paque density gradient centrifugation was used to isolate PBMCs from 9.5 to 10 ml of fresh peripheral blood. Total RNA was extracted with Trizol reagent, and quality was checked on an Agilent 2100 Bioanalyzer. V is cut back by 3 bases and J by 7 bases, with 25 bases in the junction unmatched. CDR1 SGDLS and CDR2 YYNGEE are derived from the germline V gene. The CDR3 extends over 20 residues, inclusive of both ends. Solely the CDR3 DNA is kept, with 60 bases framed from the first base.

Amplification of TCR beta CDR3 regions was carried out from RNA transcripts. A first-round RT-PCR of the TCR CDR3 used the HTBI primer set with the Qiagen OneStep RT-PCR kit. A second multiplex PCR round built the libraries, followed by size selection and purification. Sequencing of the libraries was done on an Illumina HiSeq2000 using paired-end 100 bp reads. The authors' pipeline ran thus. SOAPnuke was used to process the raw data, removing reads that contained adapters or uncalled bases, had a mean Phred below 15, or lacked an exact match to the constant primer or identifier. COPE v1.2.5 was used to merge high-quality paired reads, and clonotypes were defined as unique nucleotide sequences. MiTCR v1.1 was used to align the clonotypes against IMGT TRBV, TRBD and TRBJ reference segments. The analysis was restricted to V-J combinations with a frequency above 0.0001, which together covered about 99% of the repertoires. The TCS score was defined as the ratio of F50 (clonal expansion) to E x V (chaos), calculated using BLOSUM62-based TCRdist between CDR3 peptides within each V-J. Welch's t-statistics and random forest reduced roughly 500 V-J features to some 14, which were used in a naive Bayes classifier (R e1071). The Morisita-Horn index was used to measure how similar the thyroid and blood repertoires were. Through fastp at Q25 and MiXCR, TCRdb rebuilt clones from the public reads, retaining in-frame beta chains. Merged by CDR3 protein, the rows form single entries marked with the most common genes and DNA. These V and J calls rely on TCRdb rather than the paper's analysis. The sample records around 35,000 distinct CDR3 sequences, about 50% of which are singletons. Roughly 15% of the sample is in the top ten clones.

The full study reports these points: In validation, the model predicted progression to ophthalmopathy with roughly 70% sensitivity and 72% to 85% specificity, a median of 6.5 months before onset. Sample size was not statistically predetermined, and blinding of investigators to group allocation was not performed. In cross-validation, a model built on a 13 V-J signature told ophthalmopathy apart from stable hyperthyroidism with 85% to 90% sensitivity and roughly 82% specificity, and in testing the same model reached 80%/75%. Most expanded thyroid clonotypes (frequency above 0.001) were also found in blood, which suggests that blood repertoires may mirror thyroid immune responses.

This TCR came from a man in his forties with Graves' ophthalmopathy. Recombination connected TRBV9 to TRBJ1-1, with 9 central nucleotides matching TRBD1. Sequencing used blood. The nucleotide sequence is TGTGCCAGCAGCGCCCAGGGGACAGGGAAGATCGAGGGGCTGATGGATGAAGCTTTCTTG. Its product reads: CASSAQGTGKIEGLMDEAFL.